The text below deals with one T cell receptor beta chain. Its antigen remains unidentified. This record comes from a study of T cells after yellow fever vaccination. Study-level information: The fractions with low cell numbers were processed using SMART-Seq v4 Ultra Low Input.

TCRdb used MiXCR to reprocess the 5' RACE reads, holding one entry per CDR3 protein. The data contain around 530,000 distinct CDR3 sequences, roughly 17% of them seen just once; the ten biggest clones take up around 16%. V was trimmed by 4 bases and J by 5 bases, leaving 12 bases between them. The CDR3 extends over 13 amino acids. Germline lookup yields CDR1 GTSNPN and CDR2 SVGIG (reference sequence). Whole-study results and caveats: Weaker overall was a secondary response that nonetheless peaked faster, on day 5 versus 15. Contamination of FACS-sorted repertoires by abundant clonotypes from the bulk population could occur.

The sequencing used PBMCs, collected around 5 days after the first yellow fever vaccination. V gene TRBV30 combines with J gene TRBJ2-1, with a tentative D call TRBD1 (6 bases). The clonotype was recovered from a man aged 18 to 29 who received the YFV17D yellow fever vaccine. The CDR3 nucleotides are TGTGCCTGGAACCCCAGGGACAACAATGAGCAGTTCTTC. Residues: CAWNPRDNNEQFF.